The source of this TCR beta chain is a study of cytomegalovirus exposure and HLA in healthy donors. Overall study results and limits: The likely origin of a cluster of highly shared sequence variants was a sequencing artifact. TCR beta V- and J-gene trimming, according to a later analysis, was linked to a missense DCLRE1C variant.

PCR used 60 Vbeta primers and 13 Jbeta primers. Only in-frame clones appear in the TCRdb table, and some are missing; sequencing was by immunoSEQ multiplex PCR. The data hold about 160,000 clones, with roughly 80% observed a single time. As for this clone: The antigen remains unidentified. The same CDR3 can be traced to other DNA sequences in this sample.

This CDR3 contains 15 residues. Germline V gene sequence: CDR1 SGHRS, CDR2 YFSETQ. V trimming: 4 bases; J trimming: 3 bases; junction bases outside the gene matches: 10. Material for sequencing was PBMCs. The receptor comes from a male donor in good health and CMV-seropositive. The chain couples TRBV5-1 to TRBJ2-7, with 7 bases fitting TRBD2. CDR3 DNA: TGCGCCAGCAGCCTAGAGACGGGGGGTAGCTACGAGCAGTACTTC. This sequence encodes CASSLETGGSYEQYF.